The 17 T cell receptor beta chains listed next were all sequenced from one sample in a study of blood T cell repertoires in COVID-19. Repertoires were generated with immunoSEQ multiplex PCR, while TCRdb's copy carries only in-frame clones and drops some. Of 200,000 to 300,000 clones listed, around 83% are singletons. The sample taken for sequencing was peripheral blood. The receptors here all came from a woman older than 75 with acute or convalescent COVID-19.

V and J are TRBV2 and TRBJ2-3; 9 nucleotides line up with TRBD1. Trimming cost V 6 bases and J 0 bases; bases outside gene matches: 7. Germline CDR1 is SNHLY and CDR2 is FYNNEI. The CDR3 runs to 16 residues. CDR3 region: CASSRVGTGSTDTQYF. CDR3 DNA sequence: TGTGCCAGCAGCCGAGTCGGGACAGGGAGCACAGATACGCAGTATTTT.

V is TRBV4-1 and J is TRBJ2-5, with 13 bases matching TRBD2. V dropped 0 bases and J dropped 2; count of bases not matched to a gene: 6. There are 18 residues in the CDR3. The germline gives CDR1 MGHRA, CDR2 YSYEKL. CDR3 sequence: CASSQDGTGLAGQETQYF. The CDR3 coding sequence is TGCGCCAGCAGCCAAGATGGAACGGGACTAGCGGGGCAAGAGACCCAGTACTTC.

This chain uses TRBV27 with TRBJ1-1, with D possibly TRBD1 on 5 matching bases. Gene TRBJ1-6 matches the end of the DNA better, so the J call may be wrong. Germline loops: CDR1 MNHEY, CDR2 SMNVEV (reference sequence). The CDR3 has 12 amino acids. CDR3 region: CASSSKLYRLHF. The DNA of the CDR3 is TGTGCCAGCAGTTCGAAATTATACAGGCTCCACTTT.

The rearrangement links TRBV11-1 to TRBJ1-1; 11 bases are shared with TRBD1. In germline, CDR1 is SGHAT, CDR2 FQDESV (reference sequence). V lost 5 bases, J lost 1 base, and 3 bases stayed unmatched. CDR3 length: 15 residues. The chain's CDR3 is CASSQGQGANTEAFF. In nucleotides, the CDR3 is TGTGCCAGCAGCCAAGGACAGGGGGCGAACACTGAAGCTTTCTTT.

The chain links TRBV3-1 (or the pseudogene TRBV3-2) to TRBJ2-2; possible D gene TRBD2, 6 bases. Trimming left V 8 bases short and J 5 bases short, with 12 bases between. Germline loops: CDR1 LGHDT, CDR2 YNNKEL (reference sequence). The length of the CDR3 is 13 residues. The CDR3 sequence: CASQEGRTGELFF. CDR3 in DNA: TGTGCCAGCCAGGAGGGTCGGACCGGGGAGCTGTTTTTT.

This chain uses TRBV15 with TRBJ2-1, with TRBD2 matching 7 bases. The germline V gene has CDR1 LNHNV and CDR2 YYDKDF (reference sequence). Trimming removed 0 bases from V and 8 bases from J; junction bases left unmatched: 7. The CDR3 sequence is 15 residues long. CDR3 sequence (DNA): TGTGCCACCAGCAGAGACGGGGGGAGTTTCGATGAGCAGTTCTTC. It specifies CATSRDGGSFDEQFF.

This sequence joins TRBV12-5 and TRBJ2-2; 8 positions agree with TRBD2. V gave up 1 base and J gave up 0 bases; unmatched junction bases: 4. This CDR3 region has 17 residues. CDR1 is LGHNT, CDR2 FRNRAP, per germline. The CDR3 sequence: CASGLGSGVANTGELFF. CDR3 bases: TGTGCTAGTGGTTTGGGTAGCGGGGTCGCGAACACCGGGGAGCTGTTTTTT.

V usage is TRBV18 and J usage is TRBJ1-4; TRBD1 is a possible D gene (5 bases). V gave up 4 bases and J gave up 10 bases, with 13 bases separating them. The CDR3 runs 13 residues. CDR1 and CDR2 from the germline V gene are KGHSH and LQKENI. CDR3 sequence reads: CASSQNTGGKLFF. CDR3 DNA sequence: TGTGCCAGCTCACAAAACACGGGGGGAAAACTGTTTTTT.

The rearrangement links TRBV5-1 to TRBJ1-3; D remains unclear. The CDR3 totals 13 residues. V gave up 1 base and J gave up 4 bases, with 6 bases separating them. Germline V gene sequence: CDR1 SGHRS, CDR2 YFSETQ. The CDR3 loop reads CASSLQQGNTIYF. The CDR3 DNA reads TGCGCCAGCAGCTTGCAACAGGGAAACACCATATATTTT.

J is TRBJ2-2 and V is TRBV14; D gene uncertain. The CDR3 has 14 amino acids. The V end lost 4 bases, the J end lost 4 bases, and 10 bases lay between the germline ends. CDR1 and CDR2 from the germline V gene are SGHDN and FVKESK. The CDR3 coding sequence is TGTGCCAGCAGCCTTTCCGGGTCCACCGGGGAGCTGTTTTTT. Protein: CASSLSGSTGELFF.

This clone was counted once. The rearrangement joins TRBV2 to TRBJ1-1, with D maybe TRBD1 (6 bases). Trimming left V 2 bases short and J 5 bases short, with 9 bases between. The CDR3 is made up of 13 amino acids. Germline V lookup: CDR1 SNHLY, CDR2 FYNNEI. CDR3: CASSESGQTEAFF. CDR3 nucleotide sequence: TGTGCCAGCAGTGAATCCGGACAGACTGAAGCTTTCTTT.

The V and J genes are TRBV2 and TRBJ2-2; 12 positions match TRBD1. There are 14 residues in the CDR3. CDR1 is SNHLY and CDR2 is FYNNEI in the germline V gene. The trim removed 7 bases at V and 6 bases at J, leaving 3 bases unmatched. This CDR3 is CASKGQGASGELFF. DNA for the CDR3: TGTGCCAGCAAGGGACAGGGGGCGTCCGGGGAGCTGTTTTTT. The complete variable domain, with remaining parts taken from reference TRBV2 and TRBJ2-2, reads EPEVTQTPSHQVTQMGQEVILRCVPISNHLYFYWYRQILGQKVEFLVSFYNNEISEKSEIFDDQFSVERPDGSNFTLKIRSTKLEDSAMYFCASKGQGASGELFFGEGSRLTVL.

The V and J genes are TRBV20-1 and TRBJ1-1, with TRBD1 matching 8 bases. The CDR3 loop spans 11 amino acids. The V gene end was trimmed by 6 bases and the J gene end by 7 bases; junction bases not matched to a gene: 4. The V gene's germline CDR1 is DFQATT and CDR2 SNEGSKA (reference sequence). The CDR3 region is CSAWTGREAFF. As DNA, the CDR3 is TGCAGTGCGTGGACAGGGCGTGAAGCTTTCTTT.

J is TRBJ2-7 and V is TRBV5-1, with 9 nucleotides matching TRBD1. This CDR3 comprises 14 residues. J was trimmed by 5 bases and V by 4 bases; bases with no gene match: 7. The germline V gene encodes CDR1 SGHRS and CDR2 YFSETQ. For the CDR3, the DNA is TGCGCCAGCAGCGCCGGGACAGGGTCCCACGAGCAGTACTTC. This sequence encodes CASSAGTGSHEQYF.

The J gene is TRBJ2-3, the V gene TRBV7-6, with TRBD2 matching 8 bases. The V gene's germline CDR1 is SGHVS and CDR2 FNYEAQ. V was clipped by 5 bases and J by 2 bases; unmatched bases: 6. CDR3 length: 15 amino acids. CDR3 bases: TGTGCCAGCAGCCCGGGGGGGGCCGACACAGATACGCAGTATTTT. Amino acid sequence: CASSPGGADTDTQYF.

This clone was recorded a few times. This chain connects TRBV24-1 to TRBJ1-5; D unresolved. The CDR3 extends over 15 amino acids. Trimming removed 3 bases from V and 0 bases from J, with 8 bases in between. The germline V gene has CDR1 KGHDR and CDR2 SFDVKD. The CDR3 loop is CATSDGPNSNQPQHF. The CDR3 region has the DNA TGTGCCACCAGTGATGGGCCAAATAGCAATCAGCCCCAGCATTTT.

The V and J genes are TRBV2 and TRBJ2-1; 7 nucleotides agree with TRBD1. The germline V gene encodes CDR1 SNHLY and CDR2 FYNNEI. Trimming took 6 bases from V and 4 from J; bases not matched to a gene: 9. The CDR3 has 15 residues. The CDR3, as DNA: TGTGCCAGCAGCCTGAGTGGGACAGCATACAATGAGCAGTTCTTC. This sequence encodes CASSLSGTAYNEQFF.